Given below is one T cell receptor (beta chain) in context. This clone was observed once. Its recognized antigen is unknown. There are no base qualities to consult, and no much larger clone falls within one base. TCRbeta CDR3 regions were amplified from genomic DNA using the immunoSEQ Assay, a bias-controlled multiplex PCR. Concerning the study's data processing: The number of nucleated cells in each sample was estimated from the amplification of reference gene primers within the assay. To quantify the absolute abundance of each unique TCRbeta CDR3 rearrangement, sequence reads were collapsed and filtered. For each sample, productive Simpson clonality was calculated as the square root of Simpson's diversity index across productive rearrangements. TCRdb mirrors the immuneACCESS table, restricted to in-frame sequences. Some clones are absent from its copies; in checked studies, under half trace to an unresolved V gene, and the reason for the others is unknown. V and J calls and clone size are given by that table; D and trimming were obtained from the DNA. The sample profile shows some 220,000 clones; around 87% of them were found once. The biggest ten clones account for approximately 3.4% of the sample.

The CDR3 spans 17 residues, from the cysteine through the phenylalanine. CDR3 DNA only is kept here, 51 bases in frame from base 1. The germline V gene (reference sequence) sets CDR1 to SEHNR and CDR2 to FQNEAQ. V and J are truncated by 1 base and 0 bases respectively, leaving an intervening sequence of 13 bases. Participants in the prospective study were enrolled through a virtual design, were aged about 18 to 100 years, and lived in about 25 United States geographic areas. In the prospective study, cohorts were assigned on the basis of participant-reported clinical history obtained from a screening survey and a study questionnaire. Each participant in the prospective study had whole blood, serum and a nasopharyngeal or oropharyngeal swab collected by mobile phlebotomists. Over a roughly 2-month period, participants in the prospective study had the option of providing additional blood draws and questionnaires. Before DNA extraction, blood samples from the prospective study were shipped at room temperature or frozen.

The entry originates in a study of blood T cell repertoires in COVID-19 (dated by TCRdb to 2020 to 2022). Some background on the complete study: Samples from collaborators originated in the United States, Italy and Spain and spanned both the acute and convalescent phases of COVID-19. The samples were drawn from the first 160 participants of the ongoing ImmuneRACE study and from 1,254 subjects provided by 6 global collaborators. The material from the prospective study consisted of cDNA or gDNA derived from T cells, B-cell-depleted T cells, or PBMCs. Subjects who had been exposed to COVID-19, were actively infected with it, or had recovered from it provided the deeply sampled blood TCRbeta repertoires that made up the dataset. Where HLA class I and class II types were available, the types were taken from metadata supplied by the sample provider, not from assay-based typing. A de-identified subject ID, COVID-19 status, age in years and sex were almost always included in the sample metadata. The repertoires were released in a freely available public database meant as a resource for research on the immune response to SARS-CoV-2.

Study-wide conclusions, independent of this receptor: Clinical and demographic metadata were provided uncurated, with the amount varying by source and participant.

The sequence was obtained from a woman aged 18-29 years in a cohort exposed to, infected with or recovered from COVID-19 (not recorded which). The sample taken for sequencing was PBMCs or T cells enriched from blood (not recorded which). Recombination linked TRBV7-9 to TRBJ2-1; TRBD2 is a weak D gene call, 5 bases matching. The DNA sequence reads TGTGCCAGCAGCTTAGGAGGGCCGATGAGCTCCTACAATGAGCAGTTCTTC. Its translation reads: CASSLGGPMSSYNEQFF.